The 15 T cell receptor beta chains reported below all come from one sample, sequenced in a study of graft-versus-host responses after intestinal transplantation. Clones were read by immunoSEQ multiplex PCR, and TCRdb kept only the in-frame ones, dropping some. The sample lists approximately 92,000 clones; over 80% were seen once. The antigens of these receptors remain unknown. The input for sequencing was unstimulated CD8+ T cells sorted from spleen or lymph node cells, taken before intestinal transplant. All receptors derive from a human donor who received an intestinal transplant.

The CDR3 sequence is CASSLANDLTGELFF. The CDR3 nucleotides are TGTGCCAGCAGCTTGGCAAATGATCTGACCGGGGAGCTGTTTTTT. The chain joins TRBV7-6 to TRBJ2-2; D is undetermined. The CDR3 loop spans 15 amino acids. Germline CDR1 reads SGHVS; CDR2 reads FNYEAQ. V was pared by 3 bases and J by 5 bases, with 13 bases between. The full variable domain, completed using reference TRBV7-6 and TRBJ2-2, is GAGVSQSPRYKVTKRGQDVALRCDPISGHVSLYWYRQALGQGPEFLTYFNYEAQQDKSGLPNDRFSAERPEGSISTLTIQRTEQRDSAMYRCASSLANDLTGELFFGEGSRLTVL.

This chain joins TRBV6-6 and TRBJ1-1; 7 bases are a match to TRBD1. The CDR3 sequence is 16 residues long. CDR1 is MNHNY, CDR2 SVGAGI, per germline (reference sequence). V shed 7 bases, J shed 2 bases, and the junction held 13 bases outside the gene matches. CDR3 DNA: TGTGCCAGCATGTGGGAGACAGGGCGGTTCAACACTGAAGCTTTCTTT. Protein sequence: CASMWETGRFNTEAFF.

This chain uses TRBV7-9 with TRBJ2-1; 12 bases are a match to TRBD2. Per the germline V gene, CDR1 is SEHNR and CDR2 is FQNEAQ (reference sequence). V shed 5 bases, J shed 5 bases, and the junction held 10 bases outside the gene matches. CDR3 length: 17 amino acids. The CDR3 DNA reads as TGTGCCAGCAGCCAGCTAGCGGGAGGGCCTAGGGACAATGAGCAGTTCTTC. It translates to CASSQLAGGPRDNEQFF.

The chain employs TRBV5-6 and TRBJ2-5; D not resolved. The germline V and J ends were trimmed by 3 bases and 0 bases, with 9 bases remaining between them. Germline V gene lookup returns CDR1 SGHDT and CDR2 YYEEEE. There are 14 residues in the CDR3. The DNA of the CDR3 is TGTGCCAGCAGCTGGGCAGAGCACCAAGAGACCCAGTACTTC. Encoded protein: CASSWAEHQETQYF.

This chain links TRBV13 with TRBJ2-5, with TRBD2 identical over 8 bases. The germline gives CDR1 PRHDT, CDR2 FYEKMQ (reference sequence). The CDR3 totals 14 residues. V gave up 1 base and J gave up 3 bases; unmatched junction bases: 1. CDR3 in DNA: TGTGCCAGCAGCTTAGCCGGGGGGGAAGAGACCCAGTACTTC. Encoded protein: CASSLAGGEETQYF.

This chain joins TRBV19 and TRBJ1-2, with 9 bases aligning to TRBD1. V was clipped by 5 bases and J by 4 bases; unmatched bases: 8. This CDR3 is 15 amino acids long. In germline, CDR1 is LNHDA, CDR2 SQIVND (reference sequence). CDR3 amino acids: CASSEYTGGAYGYTF. Here the CDR3 DNA reads TGTGCCAGTAGTGAGTATACAGGGGGCGCCTATGGCTACACCTTC.

The rearrangement joins TRBV18 to TRBJ2-5; D unclear. The V and J ends lost 6 bases and 2 bases respectively, with 4 bases between them. From germline, CDR1 is KGHSH and CDR2 LQKENI. There are 11 residues in the CDR3. Here the CDR3 reads CASSLQETQYF. The CDR3 nucleotides read TGTGCCAGCTCCCTACAAGAGACCCAGTACTTC.

The chain has TRBV27 and TRBJ1-6, with a possible D match to TRBD1 (6 bases). Trimming removed 0 bases at V and 10 bases at J, with 13 bases between. CDR1 is MNHEY and CDR2 is SMNVEV in the germline V gene (reference sequence). The CDR3 is 15 amino acids. The CDR3 DNA reads as TGTGCCAGCAGTTTATCGGGGGGGGCTGTATCACCCCTCCACTTT. It codes for CASSLSGGAVSPLHF.

The chain carries TRBV15 and TRBJ2-5; 7 bases fit TRBD2. Germline assignment: CDR1 LNHNV and CDR2 YYDKDF (reference sequence). The CDR3 is 18 amino acids. V shed 0 bases and J 5 bases; nucleotides not matched to a gene: 15. The CDR3 DNA sequence: TGTGCCACCAGCAGAGATCCCAGAGTAGCGGGTTGGTGGGAGACCCAGTACTTC. Translated: CATSRDPRVAGWWETQYF.

J is TRBJ2-1 and V is TRBV19; D is perhaps TRBD1 or TRBD2 (6 bases each). V was cut by 7 bases and J by 5 bases, with 21 bases left in between. The CDR3 extends over 16 amino acids. Per germline, CDR1 LNHDA and CDR2 SQIVND (reference sequence). The CDR3 loop is CASMGDGGGFDNEQFF. The CDR3 DNA reads as TGTGCCAGTATGGGGGACGGGGGCGGATTTGACAATGAGCAGTTCTTC.

The chain uses TRBV27 and TRBJ2-2, with D uncertain. Between the trimmed V and J ends, which lost 5 bases and 3 bases, there was a span of 7 bases. Germline CDR1 MNHEY, CDR2 SMNVEV (reference sequence). The CDR3 covers 13 residues. The CDR3 bases are TGTGCCAGCAGTCAGTTAGACACCGGGGAGCTGTTTTTT. Protein sequence: CASSQLDTGELFF.

This clone appeared a few times. This rearrangement joins TRBV5-5 to TRBJ2-2; 13 positions match TRBD2. Germline CDR1 is SGHKS and CDR2 is YYEKEE (reference sequence). Germline trimming cut 4 bases from V and 6 bases from J; bases unmatched to any gene: 6. This CDR3 spans 16 amino acids. CDR3 amino acids: CASSPATSGGAGELFF. In DNA form, the CDR3 reads TGTGCCAGCAGCCCGGCTACTAGCGGGGGGGCCGGGGAGCTGTTTTTT.

This chain connects TRBV5-3 to TRBJ2-5, with TRBD1 matching over 10 bases. The better agreement between TRBJ2-7 and the DNA end casts doubt on the J call. TRBV5-3 is assigned to the ORF class and has an uncertain function. The CDR3 extends over 19 amino acids. CDR3 amino acids: CARIESPRDRGPSPYEQYF. The CDR3, as DNA: TGTGCCAGAATTGAATCACCCCGCGACAGGGGGCCATCCCCCTACGAGCAGTACTTC.

To note about this clone: A read error is likely, as this CDR3 ends without the conserved phenylalanine or tryptophan. The chain has TRBV27 and TRBJ1-6; D gene unclear. Germline CDR1 is MNHEY and CDR2 is SMNVEV (reference sequence). CDR3 length: 15 amino acids. The CDR3, as DNA: TGCGCCAGCAGTTTTGGTAGGAGGGTTGGGTCACCCCTCCACCTT. Its translation: CASSFGRRVGSPLHL.

This chain joins TRBV14 and TRBJ1-4, with unresolved D. Germline lookup yields CDR1 SGHDN and CDR2 FVKESK. Trimming left V 1 base short and J 0 bases short, with 3 bases between. This CDR3 has 14 amino acids. CDR3 amino acids: CASSQGATNEKLFF. The CDR3 DNA sequence: TGTGCCAGCAGCCAAGGGGCAACTAATGAAAAACTGTTTTTT.